This T cell receptor (beta chain) was recorded in a study of blood T cell repertoires in COVID-19. Germline V gives CDR1 LNHDA, CDR2 SQIVND (reference sequence). This CDR3 is built from 16 residues. The V gene end was trimmed by 6 bases and the J gene end by 3 bases; junction bases not matched to a gene: 10. This clone has a handful of counts. In the study's own analysis: Reference gene primer amplification gave estimated nucleated cell counts. Some clones are missing from TCRdb's copy, which holds only in-frame ones; the method was immunoSEQ multiplex PCR. The D gene and trimming were derived from the DNA, and the V and J assignments and clone size from that table. The table lists around 59,000 clones, less than 75% of them singletons.

V is TRBV19 and J is TRBJ2-2, with 7 bases lining up with TRBD2. Sequenced sample: peripheral blood. This sequence was found in a woman between 50 and 59 years old with active or convalescent COVID-19. CDR3 DNA: TGTGCCAGTAGGCCCGGGGGAGGGGCCTACACCGGGGAGCTGTTTTTT. Translated: CASRPGGGAYTGELFF.